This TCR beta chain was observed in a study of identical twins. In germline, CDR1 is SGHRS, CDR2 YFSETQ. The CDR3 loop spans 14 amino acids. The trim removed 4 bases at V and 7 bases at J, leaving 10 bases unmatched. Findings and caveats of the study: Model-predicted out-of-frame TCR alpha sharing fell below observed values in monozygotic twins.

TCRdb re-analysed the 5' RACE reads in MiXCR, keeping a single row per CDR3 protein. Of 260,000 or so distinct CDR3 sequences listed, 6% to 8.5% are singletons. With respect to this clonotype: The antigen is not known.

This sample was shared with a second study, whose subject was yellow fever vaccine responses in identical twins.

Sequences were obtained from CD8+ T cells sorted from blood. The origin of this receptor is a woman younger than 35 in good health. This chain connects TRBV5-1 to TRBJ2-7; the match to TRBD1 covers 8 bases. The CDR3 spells CASSEGTGWEEQYF. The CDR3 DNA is TGCGCCAGCAGCGAGGGGACAGGCTGGGAGGAGCAGTACTTC.